This record looks at one TCR beta chain sequence and its context. This sample is part of a study of T cell changes during pregnancy in multiple sclerosis. The method was immunoSEQ multiplex PCR; TCRdb's version includes in-frame clones alone and lacks a portion of them. Among about 110,000 clones, about 90% were seen once, and the ten largest hold approximately 1.6%. Germline assignment: CDR1 MDHEN and CDR2 SYDVKM. Trimming left V 6 bases short and J 0 bases short, with 9 bases between. This CDR3 has 15 residues. Specimen: peripheral blood, collected after pregnancy. The rearrangement joins TRBV28 to TRBJ2-6; no definite D call. The receptor's source is a female donor with multiple sclerosis, enrolled in a pregnancy study. CDR3 sequence: CASRRWSSGANVLTF. The CDR3, as DNA: TGTGCCAGCAGAAGATGGAGCTCTGGGGCCAACGTCCTGACTTTC.